The rows below give T cell receptor beta chains drawn from one sample of a study of T cells in Graves' hyperthyroidism and ophthalmopathy. One entry per CDR3 protein results from TCRdb running MiXCR on the multiplex PCR reads. The sample holds roughly 420,000 distinct CDR3 sequences; about a sixth are singletons and the top ten take 13% to 15%. Specimen: blood. The source is a woman aged 18-29 years with Graves' hyperthyroidism. The CDR3 runs from the conserved cysteine through the conserved F or W. The D gene is left open where the match is weak. The size of a clone is reported for some rows only, either as once, few or many, or as a class for expanded clones.

>13|many|TRBV20-1|TRBD1|TRBJ2-1
CSAVDRGWGEQFF
TGCAGTGCGGTAGACAGGGGTTGGGGTGAGCAGTTCTTC
>16|.|TRBV6-2/TRBV6-3|.|TRBJ1-5
CASSYGTNRGNQPQHF
TGTGCCAGCAGTTACGGGACAAACCGGGGGAATCAGCCCCAGCATTTT
>12|.|TRBV11-3|.|TRBJ2-1
CVSSLAYREQFF
TGTGTCAGCAGCTTAGCCTACAGAGAGCAGTTCTTC
>15|many|TRBV18|.|TRBJ1-2
CASSLDPLPAVGYTF
TGTGCCAGCTCTCTCGACCCTCTCCCGGCAGTCGGCTACACCTTC
>13|many|TRBV10-3|.|TRBJ2-7
CAITLGPFYEQYF
TGTGCCATCACCTTGGGACCTTTCTACGAGCAGTACTTC
>15|once|TRBV6-1|.|TRBJ2-3
CASSISDSSTDTQYF
TGTGCCAGCTCCATTAGCGATTCCAGCACAGATACGCAGTATTTT
>14|few|TRBV18|.|TRBJ1-1
CASSPQFTGTEAFF
TGTGCCAGCTCACCTCAATTCACAGGGACTGAAGCTTTCTTT
>14|.|TRBV7-8|.|TRBJ1-2
CASSFTDSPYGYTF
TGTGCCAGCAGCTTCACGGACAGTCCCTATGGCTACACCTTC
>17|.|TRBV7-2|TRBD2|TRBJ2-1
CASSLNPGLAGAYEQFF
TGTGCCAGCAGCTTAAACCCTGGGCTAGCGGGAGCGTATGAGCAGTTCTTC
>15|many|TRBV29-1|.|TRBJ1-2
CSVEVVPPRGYGYTF
TGCAGCGTTGAAGTAGTTCCCCCGCGAGGCTATGGCTACACCTTC
>13|many|TRBV28|.|TRBJ1-2
CAISGVAGYGYTF
TGTGCCATCTCAGGCGTCGCAGGCTATGGCTACACCTTC
>17|many|TRBV11-2|.|TRBJ2-1
CASSYGRGHASYNEQFF
TGTGCCAGCAGCTATGGGCGGGGTCATGCTTCCTACAATGAGCAGTTCTTC
>12|.|TRBV29-1|.|TRBJ2-7
CSVDAGAYEQYF
TGCAGCGTTGACGCTGGCGCCTACGAGCAGTACTTC
>14|many|TRBV15|.|TRBJ1-1
CATSRDLRDTEAFF
TGTGCCACCAGCAGAGATCTAAGGGACACTGAAGCTTTCTTT
>15|many|TRBV9|.|TRBJ1-5
CASSVGARGDQPQHF
TGTGCCAGCAGCGTGGGCGCCAGGGGCGATCAGCCCCAGCATTTT
>11|.|TRBV10-3|.|TRBJ2-3
CAISEFDTQYF
TGTGCCATCAGTGAGTTTGATACGCAGTATTTT
>17|many|TRBV6-1|TRBD1|TRBJ2-5
CASSLVSGTGGLETQYF
TGTGCCAGCAGTCTGGTTTCGGGGACAGGGGGTCTTGAGACCCAGTACTTC
>15|few|TRBV12-3/TRBV12-4|.|TRBJ1-6
CASSPRGTIDSPLHF
TGTGCCAGCAGCCCTAGGGGGACAATCGATTCACCCCTCCACTTT
>16|many|TRBV11-2|.|TRBJ1-5
CASSLTGGLGNQPQHF
TGTGCCAGCAGCCTAACTGGGGGTTTGGGCAATCAGCCCCAGCATTTT
>16|.|TRBV4-1|.|TRBJ1-5
CASSQTGGLSNQPQHF
TGCGCCAGCAGCCAAACCGGGGGCCTTAGCAATCAGCCCCAGCATTTT
>12|many|TRBV12-3/TRBV12-4|.|TRBJ2-3
CTSSPKSDTQYF
TGTACCAGCAGTCCCAAGTCGGATACGCAGTATTTT
>14|many|TRBV3-1|.|TRBJ1-1
CASSQEGGLTEAFF
TGTGCCAGCAGCCAAGAGGGGGGCTTAACTGAAGCTTTCTTT
>15|few|TRBV6-2/TRBV6-3|TRBD1|TRBJ1-5
CASSPGTAGYQPQHF
TGTGCCAGCAGTCCCGGGACAGCGGGGTATCAGCCCCAGCATTTT